This T cell receptor beta chain was identified during a study of blood T cell repertoires in COVID-19. Study context: Acute-phase and convalescent COVID-19 samples originated in the United States, Italy and Spain.

CDR1 and CDR2 (germline): MNHEY, SMNVEV (reference sequence). The CDR3 is made up of 17 amino acids. The ends were cut back, 5 bases at V and 5 bases at J, with 25 bases in the middle. Authors' analysis steps: Amplified reference gene primers provided the basis for estimating nucleated cell counts. This table comes from immunoSEQ multiplex PCR, and its TCRdb copy is limited to in-frame clones, with some not included. V, J and clone size derive from that table, while D and trimming were established from the DNA sequence. The sample has some 500,000 clones, more than 75% seen once. Participants came from fewer than 25 US areas, aged roughly 18 to 100 years. Cohort 3 donors were reported recovered after two negative PCRs, clearance, or symptom resolution.

Sequenced: PBMCs or T cells enriched from blood (not recorded which). The sequence derives from a woman in her thirties or forties who had recovered from COVID-19. The V call is TRBV27, the J call TRBJ2-7, with D maybe TRBD1 (5 bases). This chain's CDR3 is CASSPKSRWGSANEQYF. The CDR3 DNA reads as TGTGCCAGCAGTCCAAAGAGCAGGTGGGGCAGTGCAAACGAGCAGTACTTC.